This T cell receptor beta chain was sequenced for a study of T-cell memory formation after mild COVID-19. Study overall: Largely, the TCR clusters proved donor specific.

This clonotype was recorded a few times. Its specificity is unknown. Constant-segment primers were used for 5'RACE, and the resulting TCR alpha and TCR beta cDNA libraries carried sample barcodes and UMIs. TCRdb recomputed calls from the 5' RACE reads with MiXCR, one row per CDR3 protein. The data contain around 200,000 distinct CDR3 sequences, 10% of them singletons. CDR3 size: 12 residues. Trimming removed 9 bases at V and 5 bases at J, with 13 bases between. The germline gives CDR1 MNHEY, CDR2 SVGAGI. Whole-study findings and limits: Memory cells collected pre-infection included some clones that later responded, suggesting cross-reactive memory joined. Still unconfirmed is whether the second-wave clones peaking on day 37 recognized SARS-CoV-2.

This clonotype originated in a man aged 18 to 30 who had mild COVID-19 (a few samples of this study predate the infection). Cell type and time point are not known. The chain carries TRBV6-5 and TRBJ1-1; weak D call: TRBD1 (6 bases). Sequenced sample: PBMCs or a T cell subset sorted from them (not recorded which). CDR3 nucleotide sequence: TGTGCCAGTACTAGGGGGGGTACTGAAGCTTTCTTT. Protein product: CASTRGGTEAFF.